A single sample is the source of the 32 T cell receptor beta chains below, sequenced in a study of CD8+ T cells in alopecia areata. Documented treatment: oral pan-JAK inhibitor, 5-10 mg twice daily. After isolation, RNA underwent reverse transcription to generate cDNA as the sequencing template. Generated by immunoSEQ multiplex PCR, the TCRdb table keeps only in-frame clones and is missing some. The sample comprises hundreds of thousands of clones, 60% of which are singletons, and about 0.9% rests with the top ten. Sequenced material: CD4+ T cells sorted from blood, taken between weeks 51 and 52, from a patient treated with tofacitinib. The origin of the receptors is a human donor with alopecia areata.

The sample holds one count of this clone. The chain is built from TRBV29-1 and TRBJ2-4, with unresolved D. Germline values: CDR1 SQVTM, CDR2 ANQGSEA. The CDR3 spans 13 residues. V was cut by 3 bases and J by 0 bases, with 6 bases left in between. The CDR3 DNA is TGCAGCGTTGAGTTTTCAGCCAAAAACATTCAGTACTTC. As protein: CSVEFSAKNIQYF.

CDR3 coding DNA: TGCGCCAGCAGCCAAGTCGGCAGGAGCCAAGAGACCCAGTACTTC. Protein sequence: CASSQVGRSQETQYF. The chain carries TRBV4-1 and TRBJ2-5; no reliable D call. The CDR3 totals 15 residues. Per the germline V gene, CDR1 is MGHRA and CDR2 is YSYEKL. Trimming removed 1 base at V and 1 base at J, with 10 bases between.

This chain connects TRBV7-2 to TRBJ2-7; D remains unclear. Trimming shortened V by 1 base and J by 11 bases, and 12 bases separated the two germline ends. The length of the CDR3 is 12 residues. The V gene's germline CDR1 is SGHTA and CDR2 FQGNSA. CDR3 in DNA: TGTGCCAGCAGCTTAGATAGGGCACAAGAGTACTTC. Translated: CASSLDRAQEYF.

The V and J genes are TRBV4-3 and TRBJ2-6; the D gene is possibly TRBD1 (5 bases). The V end lost 3 bases, the J end lost 0 bases, and 12 bases lay between the germline ends. CDR1 and CDR2 from the germline V gene are LGHNA and YSLEER. The CDR3 totals 17 residues. CDR3 protein: CASSQTDRISGANVLTF. CDR3 nucleotide sequence: TGCGCCAGCAGCCAGACAGACCGAATCTCTGGGGCCAACGTCCTGACTTTC.

The gene calls are TRBV7-6 and TRBJ2-2; TRBD1 might be the D (5 bases). The CDR3 covers 15 residues. Looked up from germline, CDR1 is SGHVS and CDR2 is FNYEAQ. With 1 base removed from V and 3 bases from J, the gap between germline ends came to 9 bases. The CDR3 DNA follows: TGTGCCAGCAGCTTAGGTGACAGAGACACCGGGGAGCTGTTTTTT. As protein: CASSLGDRDTGELFF.

The CDR3 loop is CASSLARAGGYTF. The CDR3 nucleotides are TGTGCCAGCAGTTTAGCCAGGGCGGGCGGCTACACCTTC. The chain carries TRBV27 and TRBJ1-2; possibly TRBD1 for D (5 bases). Trimming took off 2 bases at V and 8 bases at J, with 12 bases between the two ends. Germline-derived CDR1 and CDR2 are MNHEY and SMNVEV (reference sequence). The CDR3 is 13 amino acids.

The table lists this clone with a few counts. The sample has other DNA sequences that encode this CDR3 too. This chain joins TRBV30 and TRBJ2-1; the match to TRBD2 covers 13 bases. The V gene's germline CDR1 is GTSNPN and CDR2 SVGIG (reference sequence). The CDR3 totals 14 residues. Losses at the gene ends were 3 bases for V and 7 bases for J; bases not matched to a gene: 3. CDR3 nucleotide sequence: TGTGCCTGGAGCCCACTAGCGGGGGGGAATGAGCAGTTCTTC. This gives the protein CAWSPLAGGNEQFF. The variable domain in full, with the rest retrieved from reference TRBV30 and TRBJ2-1, is SQTIHQWPATLVQPVGSPLSLECTVEGTSNPNLYWYRQAAGRGLQLLFYSVGIGQISSEVPQNLSASRPQDRQFILSSKKLLLSDSGFYLCAWSPLAGGNEQFFGPGTRLTVL.

As regards this clone: One junction end does not reproduce the germline sequence, and a read error may be involved. The rearrangement joins TRBV7-7 to TRBJ2-7; a weak D match, TRBD2 (5 bases). The CDR3 runs to 15 residues. Per germline, CDR1 SSHAT and CDR2 FNYEAQ (reference sequence). CDR3 loop: CASSPSSGGPYEQYF. CDR3 in DNA: TGTGCTAGCAGCCCGTCCAGCGGTGGGCCGTACGAGCAGTACTTC.

Note on this clone: The junction differs from germline at one of its ends, possibly a read error. The chain joins TRBV29-1 to TRBJ2-3, with 7 nucleotides matching TRBD1. This CDR3 is built from 17 residues. From germline, CDR1 is SQVTM and CDR2 ANQGSEA. CDR3 region: CSVKESLWDSTTDTQYF. CDR3 nucleotides: TGCAGCGTTAAAGAGTCGCTCTGGGACAGCACCACAGATACGCAGTATTTT.

This clone was observed a few times. V is TRBV30 and J is TRBJ2-7; TRBD2 agrees at 11 bases. The CDR3 sequence is 19 residues long. Germline V gene lookup returns CDR1 GTSNPN and CDR2 SVGIG (reference sequence). V lost 0 bases to trimming and J lost 0 bases; unmatched junction nucleotides: 13. Written as DNA, the CDR3 is TGTGCCTGGAGTGTACTGGGCTTGGTAGCGGGGGGGCGCTCCTACGAGCAGTACTTC. Its protein product is CAWSVLGLVAGGRSYEQYF. Looking up the rest from reference TRBV30 and TRBJ2-7 gives the full variable domain: SQTIHQWPATLVQPVGSPLSLECTVEGTSNPNLYWYRQAAGRGLQLLFYSVGIGQISSEVPQNLSASRPQDRQFILSSKKLLLSDSGFYLCAWSVLGLVAGGRSYEQYFGPGTRLTVT.

This sequence joins TRBV9 and TRBJ2-1; 10 bases line up with TRBD2. The junction had 4 bases not matched to a gene; V was cut back by 3 bases and J by 4 bases. The CDR3 is 15 residues long. Germline V lookup: CDR1 SGDLS, CDR2 YYNGEE. CDR3 sequence reads: CASSAPGLAYNEQFF. As DNA, the CDR3 is TGTGCCAGCAGCGCCCCGGGACTAGCGTACAATGAGCAGTTCTTC.

The chain recombines TRBV4-1 with TRBJ1-2; D perhaps matches TRBD1 (6 bases). CDR3 length equals 14 residues. Germline V gene lookup returns CDR1 MGHRA and CDR2 YSYEKL. Trimming left V 6 bases short and J 4 bases short, with 15 bases between. The CDR3 reads CASRGDKEFYGYTF. The CDR3 coding sequence is TGCGCCAGCAGGGGGGACAAGGAATTCTATGGCTACACCTTC.

CDR3 protein: CASSLGQEQYF. DNA of the CDR3: TGTGCCAGCAGTCTAGGACAGGAGCAGTACTTC. The chain uses TRBV6-5 and TRBJ2-7, with D possibly TRBD1 on 6 matching bases. Trimming took off 5 bases at V and 7 bases at J, with 9 bases between the two ends. This CDR3 is built from 11 residues. CDR1 and CDR2 from the germline V gene are MNHEY and SVGAGI.

For this clone: Other DNA sequences in the sample encode the same CDR3. V usage is TRBV9 and J usage is TRBJ1-6; no reliable D call. V lost 2 bases and J lost 7, with 10 bases in between. The CDR3 consists of 14 residues. The germline V gene has CDR1 SGDLS and CDR2 YYNGEE. The CDR3 DNA follows: TGTGCCAGCAGCGTTGGAGGAATCAATTCACCCCTCCACTTT. It yields the protein CASSVGGINSPLHF.

The chain is built from TRBV6-1 and TRBJ2-2, with TRBD1 as a possible D gene (5 bases). In germline, CDR1 is MNHNS, CDR2 SASEGT. This CDR3 region has 12 residues. V was trimmed by 4 bases and J by 5 bases, leaving 5 bases between them. CDR3 nucleotides: TGTGCCAGCAGTGGACAGACCGGGGAGCTGTTTTTT. This translates into CASSGQTGELFF.

This clone appeared a few times. The chain employs TRBV29-1 and TRBJ1-2; TRBD1 aligns across 7 bases. The CDR3 is made up of 14 amino acids. Germline V gene lookup returns CDR1 SQVTM and CDR2 ANQGSEA. With 6 bases clipped from V and 4 bases from J, the junction kept 11 bases outside the gene matches. CDR3 DNA: TGCAGCGTGAGGGTTGACGGGGACAGCTATGGCTACACCTTC. Its translation is CSVRVDGDSYGYTF. Together with reference TRBV29-1 and TRBJ1-2, the CDR3 gives the full variable domain: SAVISQKPSRDICQRGTSLTIQCQVDSQVTMMFWYRQQPGQSLTLIATANQGSEATYESGFVIDKFPISRPNLTFSTLTVSNMSPEDSSIYLCSVRVDGDSYGYTFGSGTRLTVV.

The chain uses TRBV5-1 and TRBJ2-3; D remains unclear. The CDR3 loop spans 14 amino acids. Germline V gene data show CDR1 as SGHRS and CDR2 as YFSETQ. V lost 6 bases, J lost 0 bases, and 11 bases lay in between. The chain's CDR3 is CASNWATSTDTQYF. CDR3 nucleotide sequence: TGCGCCAGCAACTGGGCCACTAGCACAGATACGCAGTATTTT.

The chain is built from TRBV5-6 and TRBJ1-5; no clear D. Trimming cost V 1 base and J 4 bases, with 18 bases left between them. Germline V gives CDR1 SGHDT, CDR2 YYEEEE. This CDR3 has 17 residues. CDR3 nucleotide sequence: TGTGCCAGCAGCTTGAGAACGGGAAAATTGGGGAATCAGCCCCAGCATTTT. Protein product: CASSLRTGKLGNQPQHF. Together with reference TRBV5-6 and TRBJ1-5, the CDR3 gives the full variable domain: DAGVTQSPTHLIKTRGQQVTLRCSPKSGHDTVSWYQQALGQGPQFIFQYYEEEERQRGNFPDRFSGHQFPNYSSELNVNALLLGDSALYLCASSLRTGKLGNQPQHFGDGTRLSIL.

The chain employs TRBV5-4 and TRBJ2-7; D might be TRBD1 (5 bases). V was trimmed by 1 base and J by 5 bases, leaving 7 bases between them. The CDR3 runs to 12 residues. Germline lookup yields CDR1 SGHNT and CDR2 YYREEE (reference sequence). The CDR3 sequence is CASSLQGHEQYF. In DNA, the CDR3 is TGTGCCAGCAGCTTGCAGGGCCACGAGCAGTACTTC. Full variable domain (missing parts from reference TRBV5-4 and TRBJ2-7): ETGVTQSPTHLIKTRGQQVTLRCSSQSGHNTVSWYQQALGQGPQFIFQYYREEENGRGNFPPRFSGLQFPNYSSELNVNALELDDSALYLCASSLQGHEQYFGPGTRLTVT.

This clone was recorded a few times. The gene calls are TRBV7-9 and TRBJ1-6; TRBD1 matches 9 bases. This CDR3 has 15 amino acids. V dropped 5 bases and J dropped 7; count of bases not matched to a gene: 6. The germline CDR1 and CDR2 sequences are SEHNR and FQNEAQ (reference sequence). This CDR3 reads CASSPTGGLNSPLHF. CDR3 nucleotides: TGTGCCAGCAGCCCGACAGGGGGTCTCAATTCACCCCTCCACTTT. Full variable domain (rest looked up from reference TRBV7-9 and TRBJ1-6): DTGVSQNPRHKITKRGQNVTFRCDPISEHNRLYWYRQTLGQGPEFLTYFQNEAQLEKSRLLSDRFSAERPKGSFSTLEIQRTEQGDSAMYLCASSPTGGLNSPLHFGNGTRLTVT.

J is TRBJ1-2 and V is TRBV5-4, with TRBD1 identical over 7 bases. The CDR3 is 15 residues long. Per the germline V gene, CDR1 is SGHNT and CDR2 is YYREEE (reference sequence). V was pared by 4 bases and J by 4 bases, with 10 bases of the junction left unmatched. Here the CDR3 reads CASSLPRQGFYGYTF. In DNA, the CDR3 is TGTGCCAGCAGCCTACCGAGACAGGGTTTCTATGGCTACACCTTC.

The chain uses TRBV2 and TRBJ2-3; D possibly uses TRBD1 or TRBD2 (6 bases each). The germline gives CDR1 SNHLY, CDR2 FYNNEI. Trimming stripped 11 bases from V and 0 bases from J, with 15 bases between. The CDR3 spans 14 residues. The DNA for the CDR3 is TGTGCCGGAGGAGGGACAACTAGCACAGATACGCAGTATTTT. Residues: CAGGGTTSTDTQYF.

Comment on this clone: Different DNA sequences within this sample yield the same CDR3. The rearrangement uses TRBV5-1 and TRBJ1-2; D is undetermined. The CDR3 spans 11 residues. V was trimmed by 0 bases and J by 7 bases, leaving 4 bases between them. In germline, CDR1 is SGHRS, CDR2 YFSETQ. In DNA, the CDR3 is TGCGCCAGCAGCTTGGAGGGTGGCTACACCTTC. This translates into CASSLEGGYTF.

The CDR3 DNA follows: TGTGCCTGGGATGGTCGGGGGGCGTCTTACTATGGCTACACCTTC. The encoded protein is CAWDGRGASYYGYTF. V gene TRBV30 combines with J gene TRBJ1-2, with D possibly matching TRBD1 (6 bases). Trimming shortened V by 5 bases and J by 3 bases, and 19 bases separated the two germline ends. Germline loops: CDR1 GTSNPN, CDR2 SVGIG (reference sequence). The CDR3 spans 15 residues.

The gene calls are TRBV5-1 and TRBJ2-5, with D hard to call. V lost 6 bases to trimming and J lost 3 bases, with 18 bases between them. Germline-derived CDR1 and CDR2 are SGHRS and YFSETQ. The CDR3 has 15 residues. The CDR3 coding sequence is TGCGCCAGCAAATTGGGCCAAACCAAAGAAGAGACCCAGTACTTC. Translated, it gives CASKLGQTKEETQYF.

This chain links TRBV5-1 with TRBJ2-1, with unresolved D. Trimming took 4 bases from V and 7 from J, leaving 18 bases between them. The V gene's germline CDR1 is SGHRS and CDR2 YFSETQ. CDR3 length: 15 residues. The CDR3, as DNA: TGCGCCAGCAGCCCCCTCGGGCCGCCGCAGAATGAGCAGTTCTTC. Protein sequence: CASSPLGPPQNEQFF.

This clone was detected many times. V is TRBV23-1 and J is TRBJ1-3; D gene ambiguous. TRBV23-1 is sorted into the ORF group, with uncertain function. The V gene lost 0 bases and the J gene lost 0 bases, with 18 bases spanning the gap. The CDR3 is 19 amino acids. The CDR3, as DNA: TGCGCCAGCAGTCAATCTCCCTCACCGCCAAAAAACTCTGGAAACACCATATATTTT. Translating gives CASSQSPSPPKNSGNTIYF.

The rearrangement uses TRBV29-1 and TRBJ1-1, with D uncertain. V was cut by 2 bases and J by 10 bases, with 11 bases left in between. Germline V gene data show CDR1 as SQVTM and CDR2 as ANQGSEA. The CDR3 is 11 residues long. Here the CDR3 reads CSVELPGAAFF. The CDR3 DNA follows: TGCAGCGTTGAACTCCCGGGAGCAGCTTTCTTT. Filled out from reference TRBV29-1 and TRBJ1-1, the complete variable domain reads SAVISQKPSRDICQRGTSLTIQCQVDSQVTMMFWYRQQPGQSLTLIATANQGSEATYESGFVIDKFPISRPNLTFSTLTVSNMSPEDSSIYLCSVELPGAAFFGQGTRLTVV.

The V call is TRBV6-6, the J call TRBJ2-7; D may be TRBD2 (6 bases). V was clipped by 0 bases and J by 4 bases, with 16 bases between them. This CDR3 region has 16 residues. The germline V gene has CDR1 MNHNY and CDR2 SVGAGI (reference sequence). The CDR3 nucleotides are TGTGCCAGCAGTTACTCGATTCGGTGGGGGGTTTACGAGCAGTACTTC. It encodes CASSYSIRWGVYEQYF.

The CDR3 coding sequence is TGCAGCGTTGAAGATCAAGGGGGGTCCTATGGCTACACCTTC. Its protein product is CSVEDQGGSYGYTF. This sequence joins TRBV29-1 and TRBJ1-2, with D maybe TRBD1 (6 bases). In germline, CDR1 is SQVTM, CDR2 ANQGSEA. This CDR3 has 14 residues. V gave up 0 bases and J gave up 4 bases, with 12 bases separating them.

V gene TRBV4-3 combines with J gene TRBJ2-4; D gene uncertain. V was shortened by 0 bases and J by 0 bases, with 12 bases between the two germline ends. The CDR3 has 17 amino acids. Germline V gene sequence: CDR1 LGHNA, CDR2 YSLEER. CDR3 nucleotide sequence: TGCGCCAGCAGCCAAGAGATGCAGGCCCTAGCCAAAAACATTCAGTACTTC. It translates to CASSQEMQALAKNIQYF.

This clone turned up a few times. The chain is built from TRBV30 and TRBJ1-1; D is unresolved. The CDR3 totals 14 residues. V lost 0 bases and J lost 5, with 13 bases in between. Germline CDR1 and CDR2: GTSNPN and SVGIG (reference sequence). The CDR3 region has the DNA TGTGCCTGGAGTGTGAGTCTGAAGGTGACTGAAGCTTTCTTT. Encoded protein: CAWSVSLKVTEAFF.